This is a list of T cell receptor beta chains from one sample in a study of T cells expressing NK-cell markers. No DNA is given; TCRdb re-called the 5' RACE reads and lists each CDR3 protein once. The table lists tens of thousands of distinct CDR3 sequences, with approximately 60% in the top ten. Sample: blood T cells: a sorted CD56 or NKG2C T cell subset, CD4+ or CD8+ T cells, or bulk PBMC T cells (not recorded which). Every receptor here comes from a woman aged 18-70 years in good health. Both conserved end residues are part of each CDR3. The order of the fields is CDR3 protein, clone size, V gene, J gene. Expanded clones get a size class; other rows say once, few or many, or leave the size out.

CDR3: CSAELGSMNTEAFF
size: NA
V: TRBV29-1
J: TRBJ1-1

CDR3: CASVGQLSSQSSYNEQFF
size: NA
V: TRBV2
J: TRBJ2-1

CDR3: CASSLQRNKGTDTQYF
size: NA
V: TRBV4-1
J: TRBJ2-3

CDR3: CASSLDAGTSNYEQYF
size: NA
V: TRBV7-8
J: TRBJ2-7

CDR3: CASSPWDRGTEAFF
size: NA
V: TRBV9
J: TRBJ1-1

CDR3: CASSQDPVQGNDEQFF
size: NA
V: TRBV4-1
J: TRBJ2-1

CDR3: CASSVLGGGTYEQYF
size: NA
V: TRBV9
J: TRBJ2-7

CDR3: CASSLTGSSYEQYF
size: NA
V: TRBV7-9
J: TRBJ2-7

CDR3: CASSQPGSRNNEQFF
size: NA
V: TRBV4-1
J: TRBJ2-1

CDR3: CSVEGQGGSYEQYF
size: NA
V: TRBV29-1
J: TRBJ2-7

CDR3: CSARPLGEGGNSPLHF
size: NA
V: TRBV20-1
J: TRBJ1-6

CDR3: CASSPASPGQGEQETQYF
size: NA
V: TRBV4-1
J: TRBJ2-5

CDR3: CASSGLAGATNEQFF
size: NA
V: TRBV4-1
J: TRBJ2-1

CDR3: CASSLGKDTQYF
size: NA
V: TRBV5-6
J: TRBJ2-3

CDR3: CASSYSIPSEYNEQFF
size: NA
V: TRBV6-5
J: TRBJ2-1

CDR3: CASSLGGERTEAFF
size: NA
V: TRBV7-9
J: TRBJ1-1

CDR3: CASSAGTGANVLTF
size: NA
V: TRBV5-1
J: TRBJ2-6

CDR3: CASSSSPTVNYGYTF
size: medium-sized
V: TRBV5-1
J: TRBJ1-2

CDR3: CASSQGDTYNTDTQYF
size: NA
V: TRBV4-2
J: TRBJ2-3

CDR3: CASSQDRGNTEAFF
size: NA
V: TRBV4-1
J: TRBJ1-1

CDR3: CASSNTGTGTGETQYF
size: NA
V: TRBV28
J: TRBJ2-5

CDR3: CASSLVDEQFF
size: NA
V: TRBV5-5
J: TRBJ2-1

CDR3: CASSQDGDWAYNEQFF
size: NA
V: TRBV4-1
J: TRBJ2-1

CDR3: CASTPKWGLAGVGNEQFF
size: NA
V: TRBV7-6
J: TRBJ2-1

CDR3: CASRYSGRSTDTQYF
size: NA
V: TRBV12-3/TRBV12-4
J: TRBJ2-3

CDR3: CASSVVGKLGDNEQFF
size: NA
V: TRBV9
J: TRBJ2-1

CDR3: CASSHDPSGANEQYF
size: NA
V: TRBV4-1
J: TRBJ2-7

CDR3: CASSQVGGNTIYF
size: NA
V: TRBV4-1
J: TRBJ1-3

CDR3: CASSFNRGDSNQPQHF
size: NA
V: TRBV7-8
J: TRBJ1-5

CDR3: CASSFGQAYEQYF
size: NA
V: TRBV27
J: TRBJ2-7

CDR3: CASRARWTANTEAFF
size: NA
V: TRBV19
J: TRBJ1-1

CDR3: CASSDSFLVAGVSNEQFF
size: NA
V: TRBV6-4
J: TRBJ2-1

CDR3: CASSSGGQPQHF
size: NA
V: TRBV7-9
J: TRBJ1-5

CDR3: CASSLEREHYF
size: NA
V: TRBV7-9
J: TRBJ2-5

CDR3: CAISPGGAVTYEQYF
size: NA
V: TRBV10-3
J: TRBJ2-7

CDR3: CSVEGLATGNEQFF
size: NA
V: TRBV29-1
J: TRBJ2-1

CDR3: CASSLGVGALYQPQHF
size: NA
V: TRBV7-2
J: TRBJ1-5

CDR3: CASSFGLSGGAGYNEQFF
size: NA
V: TRBV12-3/TRBV12-4
J: TRBJ2-1

CDR3: CASSPRTGNEQYF
size: NA
V: TRBV11-2
J: TRBJ2-7

CDR3: CASTSRGNGYTF
size: NA
V: TRBV2
J: TRBJ1-2

CDR3: CASSVETSGSSTDTQYF
size: NA
V: TRBV9
J: TRBJ2-3

CDR3: CSAVVLANEQFF
size: NA
V: TRBV20-1
J: TRBJ2-1

CDR3: CASSQSRGGRADTQYF
size: NA
V: TRBV4-2
J: TRBJ2-3

CDR3: CASSSSGTSGRDHYNEQFF
size: NA
V: TRBV28
J: TRBJ2-1

CDR3: CASSPIGVNTEAFF
size: NA
V: TRBV4-1
J: TRBJ1-1

CDR3: CASSLDAEQGTDTQYF
size: NA
V: TRBV7-2
J: TRBJ2-3

CDR3: CASSQIVDTQYF
size: NA
V: TRBV12-3/TRBV12-4
J: TRBJ2-3

CDR3: CAKAVLGDTDTQYF
size: NA
V: TRBV7-9
J: TRBJ2-3

CDR3: CASSLVPEGANVLTF
size: NA
V: TRBV5-1
J: TRBJ2-6

CDR3: CATSKDRAGYNEQFF
size: NA
V: TRBV15
J: TRBJ2-1

CDR3: CASSVGRGSGEQFF
size: NA
V: TRBV9
J: TRBJ2-1

CDR3: CSVESTQYLQGFNYGYTF
size: NA
V: TRBV29-1
J: TRBJ1-2

CDR3: CASSPRGGGDIQYF
size: NA
V: TRBV27
J: TRBJ2-4

CDR3: CASRRQGFKTYEQYF
size: NA
V: TRBV12-3/TRBV12-4
J: TRBJ2-7

CDR3: CASSVTGSGGYNEQFF
size: NA
V: TRBV9
J: TRBJ2-1

CDR3: CASSKWTGGLNTEAFF
size: NA
V: TRBV5-1
J: TRBJ1-1

CDR3: CASKTHRGRVTEAFF
size: NA
V: TRBV19
J: TRBJ1-1

CDR3: CASSQELETASYEQYF
size: NA
V: TRBV4-1
J: TRBJ2-7

CDR3: CASSISGGPYNEQFF
size: NA
V: TRBV19
J: TRBJ2-1